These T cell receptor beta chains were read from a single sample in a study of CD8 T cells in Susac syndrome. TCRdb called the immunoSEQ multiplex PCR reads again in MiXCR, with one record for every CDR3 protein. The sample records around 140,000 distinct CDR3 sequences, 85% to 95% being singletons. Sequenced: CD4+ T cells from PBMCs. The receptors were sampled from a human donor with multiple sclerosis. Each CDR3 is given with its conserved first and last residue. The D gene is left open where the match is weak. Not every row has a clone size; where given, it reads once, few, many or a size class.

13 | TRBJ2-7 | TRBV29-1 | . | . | CSVEGQGTHEQYF | TGCAGCGTTGAAGGTCAGGGGACCCACGAGCAGTACTTC
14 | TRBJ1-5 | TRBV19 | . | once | CASTPFGGGQPQHF | TGTGCCAGTACCCCGTTCGGGGGAGGGCAGCCCCAGCATTTT
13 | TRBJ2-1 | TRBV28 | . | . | CAIQGRSYNEQFF | TGTGCCATCCAGGGGCGATCCTACAATGAGCAGTTCTTC
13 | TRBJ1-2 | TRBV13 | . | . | CASSSQGIRSYTF | TGTGCCAGCAGCTCTCAGGGTATCCGGAGCTACACCTTC
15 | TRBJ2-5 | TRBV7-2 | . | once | CASSTGRLAEETQYF | TGTGCCAGCAGCACTGGGAGGCTAGCCGAGGAGACCCAGTACTTC
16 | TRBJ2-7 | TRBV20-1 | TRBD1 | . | CSVNQQGFRGSYEQYF | TGCAGTGTCAATCAACAGGGGTTTAGAGGTTCCTACGAGCAGTACTTC
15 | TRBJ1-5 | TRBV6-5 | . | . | CASSYSLFSNQPQHF | TGTGCCAGCAGTTACTCGTTATTTAGCAATCAGCCCCAGCATTTT
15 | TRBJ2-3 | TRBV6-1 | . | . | CASTSDYRPASTQYF | TGTGCCAGCACCTCGGACTATCGACCCGCATCTACGCAGTATTTT
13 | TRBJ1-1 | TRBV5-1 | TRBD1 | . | CASRQGAATEAFF | TGCGCCAGCAGACAGGGGGCTGCCACTGAAGCTTTCTTT
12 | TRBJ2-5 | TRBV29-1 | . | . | CSVDLEGETQYF | TGCAGCGTTGATCTAGAAGGGGAGACCCAGTACTTC
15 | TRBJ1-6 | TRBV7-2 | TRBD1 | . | CASHRGLGVNSPLHF | TGTGCCAGCCATAGGGGGCTCGGGGTGAATTCACCCCTCCACTTT
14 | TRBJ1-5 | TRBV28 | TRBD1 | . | CASSLNRGDQPQHF | TGTGCCAGCAGTTTGAACAGGGGAGATCAGCCCCAGCATTTT
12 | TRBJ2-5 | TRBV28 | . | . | CASQGWLETQYF | TGTGCCAGCCAGGGATGGTTGGAGACCCAGTACTTC
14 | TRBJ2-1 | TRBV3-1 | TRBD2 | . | CASSQDRLAGVLFF | TGTGCCAGCAGCCAAGATCGACTAGCGGGAGTGTTGTTCTTC
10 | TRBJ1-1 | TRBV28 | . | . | CASRDTEAFF | TGTGCCAGCAGGGACACTGAAGCTTTCTTT
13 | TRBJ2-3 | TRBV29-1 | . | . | CSVGQVHTDTQYF | TGCAGCGTTGGACAGGTGCACACAGATACGCAGTATTTT
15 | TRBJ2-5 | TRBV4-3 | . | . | CASSREAREQETQYF | TGCGCCAGCAGCCGAGAGGCCAGGGAACAAGAGACCCAGTACTTC
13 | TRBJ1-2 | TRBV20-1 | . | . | CSARMRRIHGYTF | TGCAGTGCTAGAATGCGCAGAATCCATGGCTACACCTTC
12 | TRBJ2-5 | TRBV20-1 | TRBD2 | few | CSGDYLQETQYF | TGCAGTGGGGACTACCTACAAGAGACCCAGTACTTC
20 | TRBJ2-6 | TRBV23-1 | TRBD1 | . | CASSSGQGDPFPTGANVLTF | TGCGCCAGCAGTTCGGGACAGGGAGATCCCTTTCCCACTGGGGCCAACGTCCTGACTTTC
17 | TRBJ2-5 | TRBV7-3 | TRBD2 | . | CASSPTRAGARASDQYF | TGTGCCAGCAGCCCGACCCGAGCGGGGGCCCGTGCGTCAGACCAGTACTTC
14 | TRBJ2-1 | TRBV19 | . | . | CASSIVLGGNEQFF | TGTGCCAGTAGTATCGTCCTAGGGGGGAATGAGCAGTTCTTC
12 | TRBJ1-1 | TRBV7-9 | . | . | CASSRTNTEAFF | TGTGCCAGCAGCCGGACAAACACTGAAGCTTTCTTT
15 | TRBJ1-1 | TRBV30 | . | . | CAWSVIGREHTEAFF | TGTGCCTGGAGTGTAATTGGCAGGGAGCACACTGAAGCTTTCTTT
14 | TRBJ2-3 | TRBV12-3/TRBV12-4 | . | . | CASSLRGGPDTQYF | TGTGCCAGCAGTTTAAGAGGGGGGCCGGATACGCAGTATTTT
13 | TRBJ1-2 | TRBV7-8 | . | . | CASSLNPNRGYTF | TGTGCCAGCAGCTTGAACCCGAACAGGGGCTACACCTTC
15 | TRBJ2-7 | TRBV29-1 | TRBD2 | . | CSVAVQREASYEQYF | TGCAGCGTTGCGGTGCAACGGGAGGCCTCCTACGAGCAGTACTTC
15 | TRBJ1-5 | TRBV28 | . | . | CASLKWGISNQPQHF | TGTGCCAGCTTGAAGTGGGGGATTAGCAATCAGCCCCAGCATTTT
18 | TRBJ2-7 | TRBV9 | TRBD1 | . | CASSEGTGGMAMVHEQYF | TGTGCCAGCAGCGAGGGGACAGGGGGGATGGCAATGGTCCACGAGCAGTACTTC
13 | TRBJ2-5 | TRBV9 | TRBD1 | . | CASSRYQGGFQYF | TGTGCCAGCAGCCGATATCAAGGGGGCTTTCAGTACTTC
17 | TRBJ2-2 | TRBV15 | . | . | CATSRTGWDGNTGELFF | TGTGCCACCAGCAGAACGGGCTGGGACGGGAACACCGGGGAGCTGTTTTTT
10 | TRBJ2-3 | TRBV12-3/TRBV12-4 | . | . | CASNTDTQYF | TGTGCCAGCAACACAGATACGCAGTATTTT
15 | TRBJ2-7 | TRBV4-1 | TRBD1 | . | CASSHGTGGVVKQYF | TGCGCCAGCAGCCACGGAACAGGGGGCGTCGTCAAGCAGTACTTC
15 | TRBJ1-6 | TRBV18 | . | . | CASSPQGSDNSPLHF | TGTGCCAGCTCACCACAAGGTTCCGATAATTCACCCCTCCACTTT
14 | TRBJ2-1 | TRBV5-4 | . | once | CASRRWGANDEQFF | TGTGCCAGCAGGCGTTGGGGGGCGAACGATGAGCAGTTCTTC
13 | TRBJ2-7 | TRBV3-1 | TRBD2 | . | CASARLAGGEQYF | TGTGCCAGCGCGAGACTAGCGGGGGGCGAGCAGTACTTC
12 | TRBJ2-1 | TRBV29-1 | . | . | CSIRVTQGEQFF | TGCAGTATCCGGGTCACACAAGGTGAGCAGTTCTTC
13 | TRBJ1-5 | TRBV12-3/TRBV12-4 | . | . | CASRKNSNQPQHF | TGTGCCAGCAGGAAGAATAGCAATCAGCCCCAGCATTTT